One sample yielded the 26 T cell receptor beta chains listed below, sequenced in a study of cytomegalovirus exposure and HLA in healthy donors. The study ran its PCR with 60 Vbeta and 13 Jbeta primers. Sequencing was performed with immunoSEQ multiplex PCR; in TCRdb, only in-frame clones are kept and a portion is missing. The repertoire holds roughly 86,000 clones, with more than 65% as singletons. The source material was PBMCs. These receptors were taken from a man aged 60-69 years in good health and CMV-seronegative.

This clone was seen only once. CDR3 sequence: CASSLVGGGTNYGYTF. CDR3 nucleotides: TGCGCCAGCAGCTTGGTGGGGGGTGGGACCAACTATGGCTACACCTTC. The V and J genes are TRBV5-1 and TRBJ1-2; D may be TRBD1 (5 bases). The CDR3 runs 16 residues. Germline loops: CDR1 SGHRS, CDR2 YFSETQ. Trimming stripped 0 bases from V and 2 bases from J, with 14 bases between.

CDR3 loop: CASSFETGDTDTQYF. The CDR3 nucleotides read TGTGCCAGCAGCTTTGAGACAGGGGACACAGATACGCAGTATTTT. This rearrangement joins TRBV13 to TRBJ2-3; 8 bases match TRBD1. The CDR3 spans 15 residues. With V trimmed by 3 bases and J by 2 bases, 4 bases remained unmatched. CDR1 and CDR2 from the germline V gene are PRHDT and FYEKMQ (reference sequence).

A few counts support this clone. The chain has TRBV29-1 and TRBJ2-5, with D perhaps matching TRBD1 (5 bases). The CDR3 runs 14 residues. V lost 2 bases to trimming and J lost 0 bases, with 10 bases between them. The germline CDR1 and CDR2 sequences are SQVTM and ANQGSEA. Written as DNA, the CDR3 is TGCAGCGTTGAAACAGGACCCTACCAAGAGACCCAGTACTTC. Translation gives CSVETGPYQETQYF.

The V gene is TRBV7-9, the J gene TRBJ1-1; D not certain. The CDR3 loop spans 13 amino acids. The germline V gene has CDR1 SEHNR and CDR2 FQNEAQ (reference sequence). V lost 2 bases, J lost 6 bases, and 10 bases lay in between. The CDR3 protein is CASSLWEASEAFF. The CDR3 DNA is TGTGCCAGCAGCTTATGGGAGGCCTCTGAAGCTTTCTTT.

This clone was detected a few times. The J gene is TRBJ2-3, the V gene TRBV5-1; 7 bases are a match to TRBD1. CDR3 length equals 18 residues. V lost 0 bases, J lost 4 bases, and 14 bases stayed unmatched. Germline values: CDR1 SGHRS, CDR2 YFSETQ. The DNA for the CDR3 is TGCGCCAGCAGCTTGGGGCCCCCACAGGGGATTATGCCAGATACGCAGTATTTT. This translates into CASSLGPPQGIMPDTQYF.

The chain has TRBV6-1 and TRBJ2-3, with D perhaps TRBD1 (6 bases). CDR3 length: 13 amino acids. In germline, CDR1 is MNHNS, CDR2 SASEGT. V lost 6 bases to trimming and J lost 5 bases, with 12 bases between them. CDR3 amino acids: CASSRNREDTQYF. The CDR3 DNA reads as TGTGCCAGCAGCCGGAACAGGGAAGATACGCAGTATTTT.

This clone turned up a few times. At one boundary the junction diverges from the germline segment, which might be a read error. V is TRBV27 and J is TRBJ2-7; 8 bases map to TRBD1. The germline gives CDR1 MNHEY, CDR2 SMNVEV (reference sequence). The CDR3 covers 15 residues. The CDR3: CASSVSGTGFYEQYF. CDR3 DNA: TGTGCCAGCAGTGTATCCGGGACAGGATTCTACGAGCAGTACTTC.

The rearrangement joins TRBV18 to TRBJ2-1, with 8 bases that match TRBD2. V trimming: 1 base; J trimming: 9 bases; junction bases outside the gene matches: 8. Germline-derived CDR1 and CDR2 are KGHSH and LQKENI. The CDR3 contains 15 residues. The CDR3 DNA follows: TGTGCCAGCTCACCACTGCGGGAGGATCGGGGTGAGCAGTTCTTC. It is translated as CASSPLREDRGEQFF.

This chain joins TRBV7-2 and TRBJ2-7; no reliable D call. CDR3 size: 15 residues. Trimming took 5 bases from V and 5 from J, leaving 19 bases between them. CDR1 SGHTA and CDR2 FQGNSA come from the germline V gene. In nucleotides, the CDR3 is TGTGCCAGCAGCACACCCGGGTCCTTAGCCAACGAGCAGTACTTC. It encodes CASSTPGSLANEQYF.

This clone was observed a few times. V is TRBV5-5 and J is TRBJ2-7; D gene uncertain. The CDR3 is 14 amino acids. Germline loops: CDR1 SGHKS, CDR2 YYEKEE (reference sequence). V lost 1 base to trimming and J lost 4 bases, with 12 bases between them. The CDR3 spells CASSLFYGDYEQYF. The CDR3 bases are TGTGCCAGCAGCTTGTTTTACGGTGATTACGAGCAGTACTTC. Supplemented by reference TRBV5-5 and TRBJ2-7, the full variable domain reads DAGVTQSPTHLIKTRGQQVTLRCSPISGHKSVSWYQQVLGQGPQFIFQYYEKEERGRGNFPDRFSARQFPNYSSELNVNALLLGDSALYLCASSLFYGDYEQYFGPGTRLTVT.

V usage is TRBV11-2 and J usage is TRBJ2-1, with TRBD2 as a possible D gene (5 bases). V was pared by 3 bases and J by 6 bases, with 9 bases between. This CDR3 is 13 amino acids long. Per the germline V gene, CDR1 is SGHAT and CDR2 is FQNNGV. This CDR3 is CASSLGSVNEQFF. The DNA of the CDR3 is TGTGCCAGCAGCTTGGGTAGCGTCAATGAGCAGTTCTTC.

The chain carries TRBV27 and TRBJ1-6; 9 bases line up with TRBD1. The CDR3 loop spans 15 amino acids. After removal of 6 bases from V and 8 bases from J, the junction contained 8 bases not matched to a gene. CDR1 and CDR2 from the germline V gene are MNHEY and SMNVEV (reference sequence). The CDR3 loop reads CASRLGTGIYSPLHF. DNA for the CDR3: TGTGCCAGCAGACTCGGGACAGGGATATATTCACCCCTCCACTTT.

This clone was seen more than once but under ten times. The gene calls are TRBV7-2 and TRBJ1-6; D gene uncertain. V gave up 5 bases and J gave up 10 bases, with 18 bases separating them. Per the germline V gene, CDR1 is SGHTA and CDR2 is FQGNSA. The CDR3 totals 15 residues. The DNA for the CDR3 is TGTGCCAGCAGCGCCCTTAACGGTGGAGAATCACCCCTCCACTTT. It translates to CASSALNGGESPLHF.

The chain employs TRBV28 and TRBJ1-5; 7 bases agree with TRBD1. This CDR3 contains 16 residues. The trim removed 7 bases at V and 1 base at J, leaving 10 bases unmatched. Germline CDR1 is MDHEN and CDR2 is SYDVKM. The CDR3 DNA is TGTGCCAGCATCACAGCAGGGGGGTTCAGCAATCAGCCCCAGCATTTT. Translation: CASITAGGFSNQPQHF.

DNA of the CDR3: TGCAGCGTGATGAAATTTGGGGGCATGAACACTGAAGCTTTCTTT. Encoded protein: CSVMKFGGMNTEAFF. The rearrangement links TRBV29-1 to TRBJ1-1; weak D call: TRBD1 (6 bases). The CDR3 spans 15 residues. Germline V gene sequence: CDR1 SQVTM, CDR2 ANQGSEA. Trimming removed 6 bases from V and 0 bases from J, with 17 bases in between.

This sequence joins TRBV6-5 and TRBJ2-7, with D unclear. The CDR3 has 14 residues. V was shortened by 6 bases and J by 0 bases, with 12 bases between the two germline ends. Germline V gene sequence: CDR1 MNHEY, CDR2 SVGAGI. DNA for the CDR3: TGTGCCAGCAGAAGACCTGACTTCTCCTACGAGCAGTACTTC. Residues: CASRRPDFSYEQYF.

This clone was observed once. The rearrangement uses TRBV7-2 and TRBJ1-5; 8 positions agree with TRBD1. The CDR3 is 14 amino acids. From germline, CDR1 is SGHTA and CDR2 FQGNSA. With 5 bases clipped from V and 5 bases from J, the junction kept 5 bases outside the gene matches. Here the CDR3 DNA reads TGTGCCAGCAGCCTTGCAGGGGGCTATCAGCCCCAGCATTTT. It encodes CASSLAGGYQPQHF. Combining the CDR3 with reference TRBV7-2 and TRBJ1-5 gives the whole variable domain GAGVSQSPSNKVTEKGKDVELRCDPISGHTALYWYRQSLGQGLEFLIYFQGNSAPDKSGLPSDRFSAERTGGSVSTLTIQRTQQEDSAVYLCASSLAGGYQPQHFGDGTRLSIL.

This chain uses TRBV5-1 with TRBJ2-1, with 14 bases fitting TRBD2. Germline values: CDR1 SGHRS, CDR2 YFSETQ. V trimming: 3 bases; J trimming: 9 bases; junction bases outside the gene matches: 8. CDR3 length: 16 residues. The DNA for the CDR3 is TGCGCCAGCAGCTGGACGACTAGCGGGGGGGCGGCTGAGCAGTTCTTC. This encodes CASSWTTSGGAAEQFF. Full variable domain (missing parts from reference TRBV5-1 and TRBJ2-1): KAGVTQTPRYLIKTRGQQVTLSCSPISGHRSVSWYQQTPGQGLQFLFEYFSETQRNKGNFPGRFSGRQFSNSRSEMNVSTLELGDSALYLCASSWTTSGGAAEQFFGPGTRLTVL.

The V and J genes are TRBV6-6 and TRBJ2-1, with TRBD2 matching 10 bases. The germline V gene encodes CDR1 MNHNY and CDR2 SVGAGI (reference sequence). With 6 bases clipped from V and 5 bases from J, the junction kept 7 bases outside the gene matches. This CDR3 comprises 15 residues. The CDR3 DNA reads TGTGCCAGCAGCTCCGGGACTAGCGTTGACAATGAGCAGTTCTTC. This sequence encodes CASSSGTSVDNEQFF.

The rearrangement links TRBV6-1 to TRBJ1-1, with D unclear. There are 14 residues in the CDR3. CDR1 MNHNS and CDR2 SASEGT come from the germline V gene. V was trimmed by 1 base and J by 12 bases, leaving 18 bases between them. DNA for the CDR3: TGTGCCAGCAGTGAAGGCGACGGAGCCACTGAGCCTTTCTTT. Translation gives CASSEGDGATEPFF.

V usage is TRBV6-5 and J usage is TRBJ2-7; 9 bases align to TRBD2. Trimming removed 2 bases from V and 3 bases from J; junction bases left unmatched: 2. CDR3 length equals 14 residues. CDR1 and CDR2 from the germline V gene are MNHEY and SVGAGI. The CDR3 protein is CASSYRREGYEQYF. For the CDR3, the DNA is TGTGCCAGCAGTTACCGGCGGGAGGGCTACGAGCAGTACTTC.

Here the CDR3 reads CASRGQINQPQHF. For the CDR3, the DNA is TGTGCCAGCAGGGGACAGATCAATCAGCCCCAGCATTTT. V gene TRBV27 combines with J gene TRBJ1-5; TRBD1 aligns across 7 bases. V lost 6 bases, J lost 3 bases, and 2 bases stayed unmatched. Germline loops: CDR1 MNHEY, CDR2 SMNVEV (reference sequence). There are 13 residues in the CDR3.

In this sample, this clone turned up a few times. The chain is built from TRBV7-2 and TRBJ2-3, with a tentative D call TRBD2 (6 bases). The CDR3 consists of 15 residues. CDR1 and CDR2 from the germline V gene are SGHTA and FQGNSA. Trimming removed 3 bases at V and 2 bases at J, with 12 bases between. CDR3 region: CASSLTGEFTDTQYF. CDR3 in DNA: TGTGCCAGCAGCTTGACGGGGGAATTCACAGATACGCAGTATTTT.

The V and J genes are TRBV30 and TRBJ1-6; D is perhaps TRBD1 (5 bases). The CDR3 contains 15 residues. Germline assignment: CDR1 GTSNPN and CDR2 SVGIG (reference sequence). Trimming removed 3 bases from V and 6 bases from J, with 15 bases in between. This CDR3 reads CAWRAGRLVNSPLHF. As DNA, the CDR3 is TGTGCCTGGAGAGCGGGACGGCTCGTTAATTCACCCCTCCACTTT.

The V call is TRBV6-5, the J call TRBJ2-7, with D tentatively TRBD1 (5 bases). The CDR3 length is 15 residues. Trimming left V 2 bases short and J 3 bases short, with 14 bases between. Germline values: CDR1 MNHEY, CDR2 SVGAGI. Here the CDR3 reads CASSYTGDRSYEQYF. In DNA form, the CDR3 reads TGTGCCAGCAGTTACACAGGCGACAGAAGCTACGAGCAGTACTTC.

This clone occurred a few times. This chain joins TRBV13 and TRBJ1-5; possibly TRBD1 for D (5 bases). V was cut by 0 bases and J by 10 bases, with 16 bases left in between. Germline V lookup: CDR1 PRHDT, CDR2 FYEKMQ (reference sequence). The CDR3 consists of 15 residues. CDR3 DNA: TGTGCCAGCAGCTTAGGATGGCGGGACGGTATACCCCAGCATTTT. Residues: CASSLGWRDGIPQHF.